Included here is one T cell receptor (beta chain) sequence, with context. This receptor's antigen is unknown. Base qualities are missing; no much larger clone stands one base away. These data come from a study of T cells in Graves' hyperthyroidism and ophthalmopathy (dated by TCRdb to 2018 to 2020). In the study overall: A discovery cohort of roughly 96 patients, fewer than 50 with Graves' ophthalmopathy and under 60 with stable Graves' hyperthyroidism, was used to find distinguishing TCR V-J signatures. An independent validation cohort of about 20 hyperthyroidism patients and 17 patients who later progressed to ophthalmopathy tested prospective prediction of ophthalmopathy. The 75 to 100 discovery patients were randomly split 7:3 into training and test sets. Thyroid tissue and blood T-cell repertoires from six Graves' hyperthyroidism patients were also compared in the study. After sampling, hyperthyroidism patients received methimazole starting at 30 mg daily, and ophthalmopathy patients received high-dose intravenous methylprednisolone. TCR Vbeta CDR3 sequencing of roughly 140 peripheral blood samples (around 45 ophthalmopathy, 75 or so hyperthyroidism and approximately 17 progressor patients) is reported in the paper.

The study excluded patients with uncontrolled infections, other autoimmune diseases, pregnancy or lactation. Clinical symptoms, serum thyroxine and TRAb, thyroid ultrasound, and orbital computed tomography formed the basis for the diagnoses. Trizol reagent was used to extract total RNA, and RNA quality was then checked on an Agilent 2100 Bioanalyzer. Amplification of TCR beta CDR3 regions was carried out from RNA transcripts. For the first round of RT-PCR on the TCR CDR3, the HTBI primer set was used together with the Qiagen OneStep RT-PCR kit. The libraries were constructed in a second round of multiplex PCR and then size-selected and purified. The libraries were sequenced on an Illumina HiSeq2000 using paired-end 100 bp reads. Per the source publication's procedure: Raw data were processed with SOAPnuke, discarding reads with adapters, uncalled bases, mean Phred below 15, or no exact constant-primer or identifier match. High-quality paired reads were merged using COPE v1.2.5, and each unique nucleotide sequence was defined as a clonotype. MiTCR v1.1 was used to align clonotypes to the IMGT TRBV, TRBD and TRBJ reference segments. The analysis was restricted to V-J combinations with a frequency above 0.0001, which together covered 99.2% of the repertoires. A TCS score was defined as the ratio between F50 (clonal expansion) and ExV (chaos), using BLOSUM62-based TCRdist between CDR3 peptides within each V-J. Welch's t-statistics and random forest reduced 514 V-J features to roughly 13, which were used in a naive Bayes classifier (R e1071). The similarity between thyroid and blood repertoires was quantified using the Morisita-Horn index. In-frame beta chains were kept once TCRdb had trimmed the public reads at Q25 with fastp and called clones with MiXCR. Duplicate CDR3 protein sequences are folded into a single record with the most common DNA and genes. These V and J calls rely on TCRdb rather than the paper's analysis. Here the sample has more than 550,000 distinct CDR3 sequences; approximately 42% occur a single time. The ten largest clones capture approximately 7.2% of the sample.

Sequences LNHNV (CDR1) and YYDKDF (CDR2) are obtained from the germline V gene (reference sequence). V sheds 1 base and J sheds 7 bases, leaving 8 bases between their ends. From the cysteine through the phenylalanine, the CDR3 covers 13 amino acids. This entry keeps only the CDR3 DNA: 39 bases, framed from base 1. What the authors observed across the whole study: Most expanded thyroid clonotypes (frequency above 0.001) were also detected in blood, a finding suggesting that blood repertoires may reflect thyroid immune responses. In cross-validation, a model built on a 13 V-J signature told ophthalmopathy apart from stable hyperthyroidism with 85% to 90% sensitivity and around 81% specificity, and in testing the same model reached 80%/75%. Sample size was not statistically predetermined, and investigators were not blinded to group allocation. In validation, the model predicted progression to ophthalmopathy with approximately 70% sensitivity and around 72% specificity, a median of 6.5 months before onset.

Sequencing was done on a sample of peripheral blood or thyroid tissue (not recorded which). The sequence links TRBV15 to TRBJ2-1; no D gene is confidently identified. This TCR was recovered from an adult man with Graves' disease, either hyperthyroidism or ophthalmopathy (not recorded which). The nucleotide sequence is given as TGTGCCACCAGCAGAGGGACGAGTAATGAGCAGTTCTTC. Translated, this is CATSRGTSNEQFF.